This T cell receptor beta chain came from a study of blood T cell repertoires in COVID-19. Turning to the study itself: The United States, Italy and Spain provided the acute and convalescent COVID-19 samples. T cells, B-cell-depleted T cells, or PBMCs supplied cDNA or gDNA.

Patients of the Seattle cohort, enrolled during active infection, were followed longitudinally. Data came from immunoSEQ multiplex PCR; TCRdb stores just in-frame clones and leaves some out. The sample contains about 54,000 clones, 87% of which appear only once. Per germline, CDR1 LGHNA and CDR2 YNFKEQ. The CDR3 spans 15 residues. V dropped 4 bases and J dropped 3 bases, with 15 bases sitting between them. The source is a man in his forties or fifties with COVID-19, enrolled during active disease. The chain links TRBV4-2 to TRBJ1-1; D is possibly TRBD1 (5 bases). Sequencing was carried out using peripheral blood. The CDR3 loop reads CASSPGLRGDTEAFF. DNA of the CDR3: TGTGCCAGCAGCCCAGGGTTAAGAGGAGACACTGAAGCTTTCTTT.